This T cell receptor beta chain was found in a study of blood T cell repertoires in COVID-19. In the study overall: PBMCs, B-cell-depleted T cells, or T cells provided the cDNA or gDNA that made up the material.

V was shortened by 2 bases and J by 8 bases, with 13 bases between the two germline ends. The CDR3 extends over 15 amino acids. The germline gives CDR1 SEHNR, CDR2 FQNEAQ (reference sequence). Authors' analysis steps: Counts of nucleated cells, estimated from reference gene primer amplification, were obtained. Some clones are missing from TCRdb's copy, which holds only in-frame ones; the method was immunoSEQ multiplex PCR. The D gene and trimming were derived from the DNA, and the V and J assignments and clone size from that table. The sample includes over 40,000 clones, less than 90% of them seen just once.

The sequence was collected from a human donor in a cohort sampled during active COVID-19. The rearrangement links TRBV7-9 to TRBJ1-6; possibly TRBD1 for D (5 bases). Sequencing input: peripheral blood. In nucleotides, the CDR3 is TGTGCCAGCAGCTTACGGGCAGGGCCGGATTCACCCCTCCACTTT. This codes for CASSLRAGPDSPLHF.